This TCR beta chain appears in the sequencing data of a study of blood T cell repertoires in COVID-19. Looking at the study overall: PBMCs, B-cell-depleted T cells, or T cells provided the cDNA or gDNA that made up the material.

Patients in Seattle were enrolled during active infection, then followed longitudinally. The assay was immunoSEQ multiplex PCR, and TCRdb's table has in-frame clones only and misses some. The table lists some 150,000 clones, approximately 87% of them singletons. The CDR3 is 13 amino acids. V was pared by 6 bases and J by 4 bases, with 13 bases between. Sequences were obtained from peripheral blood. The TCR sequence derives from a woman aged 60-75 years with COVID-19, enrolled during active disease. The J gene is TRBJ2-7, the V gene TRBV12-3 or TRBV12-4; D may be TRBD2 (6 bases). CDR3 coding DNA: TGTGCCAGCAGACGAGCACTAGCTTACGAGCAGTACTTC. Protein sequence: CASRRALAYEQYF.